This T cell receptor (beta chain) appears in the sequencing data of a study of blood T cells in healthy people across ages. Study information: About one barcoded TCR beta cDNA was captured per two T cells. Study-wide results and limits: Compared with aged donors, long-lived donors showed fewer expanded clones, suggesting selection.

About 10 milliliters of peripheral blood were drawn from each donor. Through a sample-barcoded 5' primer and a J-beta primer mix, a second PCR was run for roughly 7 to 11 cycles. Tags on each cDNA molecule came from a template-switch adaptor with 12 random nucleotides. TCRdb reanalysed the 5' RACE reads using MiXCR and keeps one entry per CDR3 protein. The sample lists over 1,200,000 distinct CDR3 sequences, almost 60% occurring once. Germline V gene sequence: CDR1 MNHNY, CDR2 SVGAGI (reference sequence). This CDR3 has 14 residues. The V and J ends lost 8 bases and 4 bases, in that order; junction bases with no gene match: 9. This clonotype was counted between two and nine times. Its specificity is unknown.

The gene calls are TRBV6-6 and TRBJ2-5; 8 bases line up with TRBD1. Sequences were obtained from blood. The sequence was collected from a man younger than 35 in good health. As DNA, the CDR3 is TGTGCCAGCTCCCCGGACAGGGCACGAGAGACCCAGTACTTC. It is translated as CASSPDRARETQYF.